This TCR delta chain originates from a study of intestinal T cells in coeliac disease. Study-level results: TRG clustering correctly classified 51 of 54 biopsies (about 94%).

About this clone itself: No antigen is known for it.

The bulk TRD library came from about 160 ng of biopsy DNA amplified with BIOMED-2 primers. TCRdb repeated clone calling on the multiplex PCR reads with CATT. The sample has roughly 1,500 delta-chain clones; about 69% are singletons. The CDR3 is 21 amino acids. With V trimmed by 4 bases and J by 0 bases, 21 bases remained unmatched. Germline-derived CDR1 and CDR2 are TSWWSYY and QGS. For each case, the template was genomic DNA from ten approximately 5-µm formalin-fixed paraffin-embedded scrolls. The genes are TRDV1 and TRDJ4, with TRDD3 matching 12 bases. Sequencing was performed on a duodenal biopsy. The receptor was derived from a human donor with celiac disease. The CDR3 loop is CALGGQTFTSYWGILSRPLIF. CDR3 in DNA: TGTGCTCTTGGGGGGCAAACTTTCACCTCGTACTGGGGGATACTCTCCAGACCCCTGATCTTT.